This record looks at one TCR beta chain sequence and its context. What it binds is unknown. This entry is derived from a study of identical twins. Study outcomes and limitations: Within beta out-of-frame sequences, the excess sharing observed between twins was weaker. The analysis was cross-sectional rather than longitudinal within donors.

V lost 3 bases to trimming and J lost 2 bases, with 11 bases between them. This CDR3 is built from 15 residues. The germline V gene encodes CDR1 KGHDR and CDR2 SFDVKD. Healthy Caucasians provided all donations. TCRdb processed the 5' RACE reads anew with MiXCR; each CDR3 protein has one entry. The table shows about 530,000 distinct CDR3 sequences, with approximately 20% occurring only once. The data were also submitted as part of a second study, on yellow fever vaccine responses in identical twins.

The material sequenced was CD4+ T cells sorted from blood. The chain couples TRBV24-1 to TRBJ2-3; the D call may be TRBD1 or TRBD2 (5 bases each). The receptor was derived from a young woman in good health. In DNA, the CDR3 is TGTGCCACCAGTGATCGGGACCCTCCCACAGATACGCAGTATTTT. As protein: CATSDRDPPTDTQYF.